A single sample gave rise to the 13 T cell receptor beta chains below, sequenced in a study of cytomegalovirus exposure and HLA in healthy donors. The primer mix had 60 Vbeta and 13 Jbeta primers. Sequencing used immunoSEQ multiplex PCR; TCRdb keeps in-frame clones, though not all of them. The table has hundreds of thousands of clones, about 80% seen once. The sample was PBMCs. The receptors were sampled from a male donor in good health and CMV-seronegative.

The rearrangement links TRBV6-4 to TRBJ2-7; D possibly corresponds to TRBD1 (6 bases). The V gene's germline CDR1 is MRHNA and CDR2 SNTAGT. This CDR3 is built from 15 residues. Trimming shortened V by 4 bases and J by 0 bases, and 13 bases separated the two germline ends. CDR3 in amino acids: CASSGGTGPSYEQYF. In nucleotides, the CDR3 is TGTGCCAGCAGTGGGGGCACAGGGCCCTCCTACGAGCAGTACTTC.

The V and J genes are TRBV4-2 and TRBJ1-2, with 7 bases identical to TRBD1. V lost 1 base, J lost 5 bases, and 10 bases stayed unmatched. In germline, CDR1 is LGHNA, CDR2 YNFKEQ. The CDR3 has 16 amino acids. For the CDR3, the DNA is TGTGCCAGCAGCCAAGGGGTGGGACAGATCCGATATGGCTACACCTTC. It encodes CASSQGVGQIRYGYTF.

This clone was picked up one time. CDR3 bases: TGTGCCAGCAGTACCGGGTCCCAAGAGACCCAGTACTTC. This sequence encodes CASSTGSQETQYF. The gene calls are TRBV28 and TRBJ2-5; D not certain. V was cut by 5 bases and J by 1 base, with 8 bases left in between. From germline, CDR1 is MDHEN and CDR2 SYDVKM. The CDR3 totals 13 residues. Based on the CDR3 plus reference TRBV28 and TRBJ2-5, the full variable domain is DVKVTQSSRYLVKRTGEKVFLECVQDMDHENMFWYRQDPGLGLRLIYFSYDVKMKEKGDIPEGYSVSREKKERFSLILESASTNQTSMYLCASSTGSQETQYFGPGTRLLVL.

Here the CDR3 reads CVAGPTLTDTQYF. The DNA for the CDR3 is TGTGTGGCGGGGCCCACACTCACAGATACGCAGTATTTT. This rearrangement joins TRBV6-5 to TRBJ2-3, with a weak D call TRBD2 (6 bases). The CDR3 spans 13 residues. From germline, CDR1 is MNHEY and CDR2 SVGAGI.

The chain has TRBV5-1 and TRBJ2-3, with TRBD2 matching over 9 bases. Trimming at V came to 4 bases and at J to 6 bases, leaving 6 bases not matched to a gene. The germline CDR1 and CDR2 sequences are SGHRS and YFSETQ. CDR3 length: 14 amino acids. CDR3 sequence reads: CASSPSGLADTQYF. CDR3 in DNA: TGCGCCAGCAGCCCGAGCGGACTAGCGGATACGCAGTATTTT. Full variable domain (outside the CDR3, taken from reference TRBV5-1 and TRBJ2-3): KAGVTQTPRYLIKTRGQQVTLSCSPISGHRSVSWYQQTPGQGLQFLFEYFSETQRNKGNFPGRFSGRQFSNSRSEMNVSTLELGDSALYLCASSPSGLADTQYFGPGTRLTVL.

The chain uses TRBV6-5 and TRBJ2-7, with 11 bases lining up with TRBD1. The V gene end was trimmed by 2 bases and the J gene end by 4 bases; junction bases not matched to a gene: 1. The length of the CDR3 is 14 residues. Germline V gives CDR1 MNHEY, CDR2 SVGAGI. The CDR3 DNA follows: TGTGCCAGCAGTTACCGGGACAGGGGGTACGAGCAGTACTTC. This sequence encodes CASSYRDRGYEQYF.

The chain recombines TRBV7-9 with TRBJ2-2; D might be TRBD2 (6 bases). This CDR3 is 15 amino acids long. V was cut by 5 bases and J by 6 bases, with 16 bases left in between. CDR1 is SEHNR and CDR2 is FQNEAQ in the germline V gene (reference sequence). CDR3 amino acids: CASSRQRAGSGELFF. The CDR3 DNA reads TGTGCCAGCAGCCGCCAGCGGGCGGGGTCCGGGGAGCTGTTTTTT. Filled out from reference TRBV7-9 and TRBJ2-2, the complete variable domain reads DTGVSQNPRHKITKRGQNVTFRCDPISEHNRLYWYRQTLGQGPEFLTYFQNEAQLEKSRLLSDRFSAERPKGSFSTLEIQRTEQGDSAMYLCASSRQRAGSGELFFGEGSRLTVL.

The chain carries TRBV7-9 and TRBJ1-4; 11 bases are a match to TRBD1. With V trimmed by 2 bases and J by 8 bases, 7 bases remained unmatched. The CDR3 is made up of 16 amino acids. The germline V gene encodes CDR1 SEHNR and CDR2 FQNEAQ (reference sequence). CDR3 sequence: CASSLPPGQGGEKLFF. The CDR3 nucleotides are TGTGCCAGCAGCTTACCCCCGGGACAGGGGGGCGAAAAACTGTTTTTT.

As to this clone: One end of the junction is discordant with germline, which a read error may explain. The V call is TRBV9, the J call TRBJ1-2; TRBD1 matches 8 bases. Germline assignment: CDR1 SGDLS and CDR2 YYNGEE. CDR3 length: 16 amino acids. The CDR3 reads CAGSPDPQGAWYGYTF. CDR3 DNA sequence: TGTGCCGGCAGCCCAGACCCCCAGGGGGCGTGGTATGGCTACACCTTC. Supplemented by reference TRBV9 and TRBJ1-2, the full variable domain reads DSGVTQTPKHLITATGQRVTLRCSPRSGDLSVYWYQQSLDQGLQFLIQYYNGEERAKGNILERFSAQQFPDLHSELNLSSLELGDSALYFCAGSPDPQGAWYGYTFGSGTRLTVV.

V is TRBV7-3 and J is TRBJ2-1; D is ambiguous. Trimming took off 5 bases at V and 9 bases at J, with 17 bases between the two ends. The germline V gene has CDR1 SGHTA and CDR2 FQGTGA. The CDR3 spans 14 residues. The CDR3: CASSPRLSPPEQFF. The CDR3 region has the DNA TGTGCCAGCAGCCCCCGTCTTTCTCCCCCTGAGCAGTTCTTC.

The chain links TRBV27 to TRBJ2-1, with D tentatively TRBD2 (6 bases). Germline CDR1 is MNHEY and CDR2 is SMNVEV (reference sequence). Trimming took off 5 bases at V and 7 bases at J, with 18 bases between the two ends. The CDR3 runs to 15 residues. For the CDR3, the DNA is TGTGCCAGCAGTGGGGGACTTGCAATGGTTAATGAGCAGTTCTTC. Translation gives CASSGGLAMVNEQFF.

The rearrangement links TRBV28 to TRBJ2-7; D is perhaps TRBD1 (5 bases). CDR3 length: 13 amino acids. Germline CDR1 is MDHEN and CDR2 is SYDVKM. The V and J ends lost 6 bases and 5 bases respectively, with 14 bases between them. For the CDR3, the DNA is TGTGCCAGCAGAGCACCCTCCAGGGACGAGCAGTACTTC. The encoded protein is CASRAPSRDEQYF.

This sequence joins TRBV19 and TRBJ2-7; 9 bases are a match to TRBD2. Trimming cost V 3 bases and J 3 bases; bases outside gene matches: 9. The CDR3 runs 16 residues. Germline CDR1 reads LNHDA; CDR2 reads SQIVND (reference sequence). The chain's CDR3 is CASSIGQGLANYEQYF. The CDR3 DNA sequence: TGTGCCAGTAGTATCGGCCAGGGACTAGCTAACTACGAGCAGTACTTC.